This TCR beta chain was profiled in a study of beta chain features in type 1 diabetes. Investigators reverse transcribed all isolated RNA, so they sequenced expressed TCRB transcripts. Repertoires were generated with immunoSEQ multiplex PCR, while TCRdb's copy carries only in-frame clones and drops some. The sample gives hundreds of thousands of clones, under 8.5% of which show up once; around 0.45% is in the top ten. Germline CDR1 is SGHDT and CDR2 is YYEEEE. This CDR3 comprises 11 residues. V lost 3 bases to trimming and J lost 11 bases, with 11 bases between them. This clone was counted many times.

V and J are TRBV5-6 and TRBJ1-2; D might be TRBD1 (5 bases). The sequence came from a woman between 18 and 29 years old in good health. The sequenced sample was central memory CD4+ T cells from blood. The CDR3 DNA reads TGTGCCAGCAGCTGGAAAGGGGTTTACACCTTC. Its protein product is CASSWKGVYTF.